Following are 25 T cell receptor beta chains from one sample sequenced in a study of T-cell memory formation after mild COVID-19. TCRdb processed the 5' RACE reads anew with MiXCR; each CDR3 protein has one entry. The repertoire consists of more than 10,000 distinct CDR3 sequences, with roughly 15% occurring once and the leading ten covering approximately 50%. The specimen was PBMCs or a T cell subset sorted from them (not recorded which). Receptors originate from a man younger than 35 who had mild COVID-19 (a few samples of this study predate the infection). Cell type and time point are not known.

This clonotype appeared a few times. The rearrangement uses TRBV19 and TRBJ1-2; the D is unclear. The CDR3 covers 12 residues. The germline gives CDR1 LNHDA, CDR2 SQIVND (reference sequence). The CDR3 protein is CATQLPNYGYTF. For the CDR3, the DNA is TGTGCGACGCAGCTACCTAACTATGGCTACACCTTC.

This chain joins TRBV19 and TRBJ2-5; 7 bases agree with TRBD2. CDR1 LNHDA and CDR2 SQIVND come from the germline V gene (reference sequence). This CDR3 spans 13 amino acids. V lost 4 bases to trimming and J lost 4 bases; unmatched junction nucleotides: 3. The CDR3 protein is CASSTWGGETQYF. The DNA for the CDR3 is TGTGCCAGTAGTACATGGGGGGGAGAGACCCAGTACTTC.

The rearrangement joins TRBV5-1 to TRBJ1-6; a weak D match, TRBD1 (6 bases). The CDR3 has 14 amino acids. Trimming stripped 4 bases from V and 4 bases from J, with 9 bases between. CDR1 is SGHRS, CDR2 YFSETQ, per germline. Written as DNA, the CDR3 is TGCGCCAGCAGCCAAAGGGGGTATAATTCACCCCTCCACTTT. It yields the protein CASSQRGYNSPLHF.

This clonotype was detected many times. The chain links TRBV27 to TRBJ1-2; D may be TRBD1 (6 bases). Trimming cost V 4 bases and J 2 bases, with 8 bases left between them. The germline gives CDR1 MNHEY, CDR2 SMNVEV (reference sequence). This CDR3 is built from 13 residues. Here the CDR3 reads CASSSGQNYGYTF. DNA of the CDR3: TGTGCCAGCAGTTCCGGACAGAACTATGGCTACACCTTC.

The V gene is TRBV7-3, the J gene TRBJ2-1, with D hard to call. CDR1 SGHTA and CDR2 FQGTGA come from the germline V gene. V dropped 5 bases and J dropped 4 bases, with 9 bases sitting between them. This CDR3 spans 13 amino acids. Written as DNA, the CDR3 is TGTGCCAGCAGCCCGAAAGGGTACAATGAGCAGTTCTTC. It translates to CASSPKGYNEQFF.

There are many counts of this clonotype. This rearrangement joins TRBV5-6 to TRBJ2-1; maybe TRBD2 (6 bases). V was pared by 1 base and J by 2 bases, with 10 bases between. Germline lookup yields CDR1 SGHDT and CDR2 YYEEEE. The CDR3 covers 15 residues. The CDR3 sequence is CASSLWGVTYNEQFF. The CDR3 DNA sequence: TGTGCCAGCAGCTTGTGGGGGGTAACCTACAATGAGCAGTTCTTC.

This clonotype was recorded at least ten times. This chain connects TRBV29-1 to TRBJ1-6; a weak D match, TRBD1 (6 bases). The CDR3 sequence is 13 residues long. Between the trimmed V and J ends, which lost 6 bases and 7 bases, there was a span of 13 bases. Germline CDR1 is SQVTM and CDR2 is ANQGSEA. CDR3 coding DNA: TGCAGCGTGGGGGCAGATAGAAATTCACCCCTCCACTTT. Translation: CSVGADRNSPLHF.

At least ten counts were recorded for this clonotype. V is TRBV5-1 and J is TRBJ2-5; 7 bases map to TRBD1. The V gene's germline CDR1 is SGHRS and CDR2 YFSETQ. The CDR3 has 13 amino acids. Trimming took 4 bases from V and 5 from J; bases not matched to a gene: 5. CDR3 bases: TGCGCCAGCAGCCCGGACAGGATGGAGACCCAGTACTTC. This gives the protein CASSPDRMETQYF.

This clonotype showed up many times. This rearrangement joins TRBV6-1 to TRBJ2-6; the D gene is possibly TRBD1 (6 bases). Trimming cost V 3 bases and J 0 bases, with 24 bases left between them. This CDR3 contains 21 residues. Per the germline V gene, CDR1 is MNHNS and CDR2 is SASEGT. This CDR3 reads CASSERAIIETGHSGANVLTF. The CDR3 DNA sequence: TGTGCCAGCAGTGAGAGGGCCATCATAGAGACAGGCCACTCTGGGGCCAACGTCCTGACTTTC.

This clonotype was detected ten times or more. The chain links TRBV5-1 to TRBJ2-7; D possibly matches TRBD1 or TRBD2 (5 bases each). The length of the CDR3 is 12 residues. Germline values: CDR1 SGHRS, CDR2 YFSETQ. V dropped 4 bases and J dropped 3 bases, with 8 bases sitting between them. The CDR3 sequence: CASSGDLYEQYF. CDR3 nucleotide sequence: TGCGCCAGCAGCGGGGACCTCTACGAGCAGTACTTC.

Many counts were recorded for this clonotype. The rearrangement uses TRBV10-2 and TRBJ2-3; perhaps TRBD2 as D (5 bases). Trimming stripped 7 bases from V and 5 bases from J, with 13 bases between. There are 13 residues in the CDR3. Per the germline V gene, CDR1 is WSHSY and CDR2 is SAAADI. CDR3 sequence (DNA): TGCGCCAGCAATGGACCTAGCCGAGATACGCAGTATTTT. Translated, it gives CASNGPSRDTQYF.

This clonotype was seen many times. The chain uses TRBV5-6 and TRBJ2-7; D is unclear. CDR3 size: 12 residues. Trimming shortened V by 1 base and J by 3 bases, and 5 bases separated the two germline ends. CDR1 is SGHDT and CDR2 is YYEEEE in the germline V gene. The CDR3 DNA follows: TGTGCCAGCAGCTTGCGGTTCTACGAGCAGTACTTC. Translated, it gives CASSLRFYEQYF.

This clonotype appeared many times. The genes are TRBV9 and TRBJ2-1; TRBD2 matches at 8 bases. This CDR3 is built from 16 residues. Germline-derived CDR1 and CDR2 are SGDLS and YYNGEE. V dropped 0 bases and J dropped 7; count of bases not matched to a gene: 9. The CDR3 is CASSVGRGGPWNEQFF. The CDR3 DNA reads as TGTGCCAGCAGCGTAGGACGGGGGGGGCCGTGGAATGAGCAGTTCTTC.

The sample holds many counts of this clonotype. The rearrangement joins TRBV15 to TRBJ2-3; D gene unclear. The germline CDR1 and CDR2 sequences are LNHNV and YYDKDF (reference sequence). The CDR3 totals 14 residues. Trimming shortened V by 5 bases and J by 4 bases, and 13 bases separated the two germline ends. The CDR3 loop reads CATSHRILADTQYF. CDR3 in DNA: TGTGCCACCAGCCACCGAATACTCGCAGATACGCAGTATTTT.

This clonotype appeared a few times. The J gene is TRBJ1-2, the V gene TRBV4-1; D uncertain. The germline V gene has CDR1 MGHRA and CDR2 YSYEKL. The CDR3 spans 14 residues. The V and J ends lost 0 bases and 8 bases respectively, with 13 bases between them. CDR3 residues: CASSQDQSNPGYTF. CDR3 coding DNA: TGCGCCAGCAGCCAAGATCAAAGTAACCCCGGCTACACCTTC.

As regards this clonotype: A junction end diverges from the germline sequence, so it may reflect a read error. V usage is TRBV7-9 and J usage is TRBJ1-1; D remains ambiguous. Germline CDR1 is SEHNR and CDR2 is FQNEAQ (reference sequence). There are 12 residues in the CDR3. CDR3 in amino acids: CAGSLLRTEAFF. The CDR3, as DNA: TGTGCCGGCAGCCTACTTAGGACTGAAGCTTTCTTT.

This clonotype was seen ten or more times. The V call is TRBV7-2, the J call TRBJ1-2, with D possibly TRBD1 on 5 matching bases. V lost 1 base and J lost 1, with 16 bases in between. The germline V gene has CDR1 SGHTA and CDR2 FQGNSA. The CDR3 consists of 17 residues. CDR3 sequence (DNA): TGTGCCAGCAGCTTAGGGCCCCGGGGGGAAAGTAACTATGGCTACACCTTC. Its translation is CASSLGPRGESNYGYTF. The whole variable domain, remainder taken from reference TRBV7-2 and TRBJ1-2, is GAGVSQSPSNKVTEKGKDVELRCDPISGHTALYWYRQSLGQGLEFLIYFQGNSAPDKSGLPSDRFSAERTGGSVSTLTIQRTQQEDSAVYLCASSLGPRGESNYGYTFGSGTRLTVV.

This clonotype was picked up many times. The chain recombines TRBV15 with TRBJ2-7; maybe TRBD1 (5 bases). The V end lost 1 base, the J end lost 4 bases, and 8 bases lay between the germline ends. This CDR3 spans 13 amino acids. From germline, CDR1 is LNHNV and CDR2 YYDKDF (reference sequence). The CDR3 here is CATSRAPGYEQYV. Here the CDR3 DNA reads TGTGCCACCAGCAGAGCCCCAGGGTACGAGCAGTACGTC.

This clonotype appeared many times. The V call is TRBV11-2, the J call TRBJ2-1, with unresolved D. This CDR3 comprises 12 residues. V was clipped by 5 bases and J by 10 bases, with 12 bases between them. Germline V lookup: CDR1 SGHAT, CDR2 FQNNGV. This chain's CDR3 is CASSGENLEQFF. The CDR3 DNA is TGTGCCAGCAGCGGAGAAAATTTAGAGCAGTTCTTC.

This clonotype was seen only a few times. This chain connects TRBV7-3 to TRBJ2-1; possible D gene TRBD1, 6 bases. Germline CDR1 is SGHTA and CDR2 is FQGTGA. Trimming left V 4 bases short and J 4 bases short, with 14 bases between. The CDR3 is 15 residues long. This CDR3 reads CASSSEGVSYNEQFF. For the CDR3, the DNA is TGTGCCAGCAGCTCTGAGGGGGTGTCGTACAATGAGCAGTTCTTC.

This clonotype appeared a few times. This chain uses TRBV7-9 with TRBJ2-2; D tentatively reads TRBD1 or TRBD2 (5 bases each). The CDR3 consists of 13 residues. Trimming cost V 1 base and J 7 bases, with 7 bases left between them. Germline V gene sequence: CDR1 SEHNR, CDR2 FQNEAQ (reference sequence). The CDR3, as DNA: TGTGCCAGCAGCTTAGGGGGGAACGGGGAGCTGTTTTTT. It is translated as CASSLGGNGELFF.

Remarks on this clonotype: This may stem from a read error, because a much larger clone lies one nucleotide away. This sequence joins TRBV6-2 or TRBV6-3 and TRBJ2-3; a possible D gene is TRBD2 (6 bases). This CDR3 contains 12 residues. The germline V gene has CDR1 MNHEY and CDR2 SVGEGT. V was pared by 8 bases and J by 5 bases, with 11 bases between. CDR3 amino acids: CASSPGEDTQYF. The CDR3 nucleotides read TGTGCCAGCTCCCCGGGAGAAGATACGCAGTATTTT.

This clonotype was counted many times. This chain uses TRBV20-1 with TRBJ1-6; 12 bases line up with TRBD1. Germline-derived CDR1 and CDR2 are DFQATT and SNEGSKA (reference sequence). This CDR3 spans 16 amino acids. The ends lost 1 base at V and 5 bases at J; junction bases unmatched: 3. The CDR3 reads CSARVGTGGDNSPLHF. The CDR3 DNA follows: TGCAGTGCTAGAGTGGGGACAGGGGGCGATAATTCACCCCTCCACTTT.

The table lists this clonotype with a few counts. This rearrangement joins TRBV6-5 to TRBJ2-5; 10 bases map to TRBD2. The V gene's germline CDR1 is MNHEY and CDR2 SVGAGI. Losses at the gene ends were 5 bases for V and 0 bases for J; bases not matched to a gene: 12. The CDR3 covers 18 residues. CDR3 amino acids: CASSPGTSVTFDQETQYF. The CDR3 coding sequence is TGTGCCAGCAGTCCCGGGACTAGCGTAACCTTCGACCAAGAGACCCAGTACTTC.

This clonotype was seen many times. The chain couples TRBV7-2 to TRBJ1-5, with D possibly TRBD1 on 5 matching bases. Germline V lookup: CDR1 SGHTA, CDR2 FQGNSA. The CDR3 has 20 residues. Trimming took off 5 bases at V and 0 bases at J, with 26 bases between the two ends. CDR3 residues: CASSPKQGDEVFYSNQPQHF. CDR3 sequence (DNA): TGTGCCAGCAGCCCCAAGCAGGGAGATGAGGTTTTCTATAGCAATCAGCCCCAGCATTTT.